The 2 T cell receptor beta chains given below trace back to one sample, sequenced in a study of quantifying T cell responses using KT2 cells. Background on the study: cDNA was made from DNase-treated RNA using alpha and beta constant primers.

The cDNA 3' end received a ligated oligonucleotide with a UMI. The first PCR ran approximately 4 cycles with an equimolar RC1.1 and RC1.2 beta primer mix. TCRdb reprocessed the UMI-ligation and nested PCR reads via MiXCR and lists one record per CDR3 protein. Seen here are over 55,000 distinct CDR3 sequences, roughly 12% observed once, and the top ten hold about 9.7%. Sequences were obtained from PBMCs spiked with cells of the T cell clone KT2. The receptor set was obtained from a human donor.

There are a few counts of this clonotype. V and J are TRBV6-1 and TRBJ1-1; D perhaps matches TRBD1 (6 bases). Trimming stripped 8 bases from V and 0 bases from J, with 19 bases between. CDR3 size: 16 residues. Germline CDR1 reads MNHNS; CDR2 reads SASEGT. In DNA form, the CDR3 reads TGTGCCAGCCGAACTTACAGGGTAATAATGAACACTGAAGCTTTCTTT. It specifies CASRTYRVIMNTEAFF.

This clonotype has a count of ten or more. The V and J genes are TRBV5-1 and TRBJ2-7, with D possibly being TRBD2 (6 bases). The CDR3 is 14 residues long. Trimming removed 5 bases at V and 3 bases at J, with 15 bases between. Germline CDR1 is SGHRS and CDR2 is YFSETQ. The chain's CDR3 is CASRFNRDFYEQYF. The DNA for the CDR3 is TGCGCCAGCAGATTTAACCGGGACTTCTACGAGCAGTACTTC.